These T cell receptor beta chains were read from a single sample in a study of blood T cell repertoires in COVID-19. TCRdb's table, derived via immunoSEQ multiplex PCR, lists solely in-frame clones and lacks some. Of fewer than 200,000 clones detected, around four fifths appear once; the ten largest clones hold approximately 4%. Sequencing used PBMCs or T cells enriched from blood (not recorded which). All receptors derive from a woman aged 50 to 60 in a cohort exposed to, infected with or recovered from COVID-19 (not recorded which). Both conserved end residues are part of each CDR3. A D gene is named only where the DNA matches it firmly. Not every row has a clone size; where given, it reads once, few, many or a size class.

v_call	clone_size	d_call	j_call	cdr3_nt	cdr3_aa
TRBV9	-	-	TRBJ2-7	TGTGCCAGCAGCGTCAATCCCGGGGGCTACGAGCAGTACTTC	CASSVNPGGYEQYF
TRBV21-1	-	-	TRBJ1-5	TGTGCCAGCAGCAATTTGAACAGAAACAATCAGCCCCAGCATTTT	CASSNLNRNNQPQHF
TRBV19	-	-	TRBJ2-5	TGTGCCAGTAGTGTCCACAGGGAGTACCAAGAGACCCAGTACTTC	CASSVHREYQETQYF
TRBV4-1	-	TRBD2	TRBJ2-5	TGCGCCAGCAGCCAAGATCGTGGCGGGAGGGCCGAAGAGACCCAGTACTTC	CASSQDRGGRAEETQYF
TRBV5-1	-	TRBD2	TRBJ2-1	TGCGCCAGCCACCAATTAGCGGGACTATACAATGAGCAGTTCTTC	CASHQLAGLYNEQFF
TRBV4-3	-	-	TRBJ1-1	TGCGCCAGCAGCCACGACAGGAGTCTGAACACTGAAGCTTTCTTT	CASSHDRSLNTEAFF
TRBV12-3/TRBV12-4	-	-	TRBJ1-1	TGTGCCAGCAGTTTAAACGGGGGCACTGAAGCTTTCTTT	CASSLNGGTEAFF
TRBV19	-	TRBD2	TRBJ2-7	TGTGCCAGTAGTGTCGGGACTAGTTCCCTCTACGAGCAGTACTTC	CASSVGTSSLYEQYF
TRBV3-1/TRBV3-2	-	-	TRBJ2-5	TGTGCCAGCAGCCCTCTCCCTAGTGTACTCCAAGAGACCCAGTACTTC	CASSPLPSVLQETQYF
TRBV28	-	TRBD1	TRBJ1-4	TGTGCCAGCAGCCAGACAGGGGTTAATGAAAAACTGTTTTTT	CASSQTGVNEKLFF
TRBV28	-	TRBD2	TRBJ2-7	TGTGCCAGCAGTAGGGACTATAGGTCCCTCCACGAGCAGTACTTC	CASSRDYRSLHEQYF
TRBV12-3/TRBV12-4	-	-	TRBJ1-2	TGTGCCAGCATGCCAGGGTATAACTATGGCTACACCTTC	CASMPGYNYGYTF
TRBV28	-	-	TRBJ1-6	TGTGCCAGCGGGGCCGTGGACGTCTCTGTAAATTCACCCCTCCACTTT	CASGAVDVSVNSPLHF
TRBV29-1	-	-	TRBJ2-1	TGCAGCGTCGAAACTTTAGCGGAGGCAACCTACAATGAGCAGTTCTTC	CSVETLAEATYNEQFF
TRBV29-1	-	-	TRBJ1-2	TGCAGCGTTGAGGGTCCAGGGGCCTACTATGGCTACACCTTC	CSVEGPGAYYGYTF
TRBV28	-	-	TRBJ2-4	TGTGCCAGCGGGTCCGGGACAACCATCACATCCAAAAACATTCAGTACTTC	CASGSGTTITSKNIQYF
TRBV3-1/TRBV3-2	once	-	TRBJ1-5	TGTGCCAGCAGCCAAGCCCAGGGGCACTATAGCAATCAGCCCCAGCATTTT	CASSQAQGHYSNQPQHF
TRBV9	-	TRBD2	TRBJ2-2	TGTGCCAGCACCGACCGGAGCGGGGGTTCGAACACCGGGGAGCTGTTTTTT	CASTDRSGGSNTGELFF
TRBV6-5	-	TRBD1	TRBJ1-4	TGTGCCAGCAGCGCCGGGACAGGGGGCGGGAAAAAACTGTTTTTT	CASSAGTGGGKKLFF
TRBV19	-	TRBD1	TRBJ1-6	TGTGCCAGTAGGACGACAGGGAACTGGTCACCCCTCCACTTT	CASRTTGNWSPLHF
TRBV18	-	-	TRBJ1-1	TGTGCCAGCCTACCTAGCGGGGCCACTGAAGCTTTCTTT	CASLPSGATEAFF
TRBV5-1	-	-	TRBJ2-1	TGCGCCAGCAGCTTGGAGGGGCCCAATGAGCAGTTCTTC	CASSLEGPNEQFF
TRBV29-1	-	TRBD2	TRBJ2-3	TGCAGCGTTGAGATGCGGGGGAAGGATAGCACAGATACGCAGTATTTT	CSVEMRGKDSTDTQYF
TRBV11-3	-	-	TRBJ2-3	TGTGCCAGCAGCCACGACCGGGGAGATACGCAGTATTTT	CASSHDRGDTQYF
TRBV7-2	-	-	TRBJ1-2	TGTGCCAGCAGCTTAAGTCAGGGTGCCTATGGCTACACCTTC	CASSLSQGAYGYTF
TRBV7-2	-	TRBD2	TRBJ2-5	TGTGCCAGCAGCTATCGGGGGGGAGGGTACCAAGAGACCCAGTACTTC	CASSYRGGGYQETQYF
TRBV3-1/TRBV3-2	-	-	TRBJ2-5	TGTGCCAGCAGCCGGGACTACCAAGAGACCCAGTACTTC	CASSRDYQETQYF
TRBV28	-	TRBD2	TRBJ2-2	TGTGCCAGCAGTTTATGGCTAGCGGGCGGGGAGCTGTTTTTT	CASSLWLAGGELFF
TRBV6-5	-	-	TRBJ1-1	TGTGCCAGCACCCCACCGACAGGGAACACTGAAGCTTTCTTT	CASTPPTGNTEAFF
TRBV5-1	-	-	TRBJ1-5	TGCGCCAGCAGCTACGCGGGGGGCGGTCAGCCCCAGCATTTT	CASSYAGGGQPQHF
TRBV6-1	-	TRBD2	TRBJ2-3	TGTGCCAGCAGTGAAAGGGGCGGGAGCCCAGATACGCAGTATTTT	CASSERGGSPDTQYF
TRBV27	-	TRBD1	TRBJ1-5	TGTGCCAGCACCCCGACGGGACAGATCAATCAGCCCCAGCATTTT	CASTPTGQINQPQHF
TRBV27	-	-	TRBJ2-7	TGTGCCAGCAGCCCTTACGATAGCGGTATGTACGAGCAGTACTTC	CASSPYDSGMYEQYF
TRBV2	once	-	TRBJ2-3	TGTGCCAGCAGTGACAGGGGAAGACCAACTGGGGATACGCAGTATTTT	CASSDRGRPTGDTQYF
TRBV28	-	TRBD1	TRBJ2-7	TGTGCCAGCAGTCCGGACAGGGGGCGGTACGAGCAGTACTTC	CASSPDRGRYEQYF
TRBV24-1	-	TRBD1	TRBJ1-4	TGTGCCACCAGTGATGGGGGACAGGGGATTGAAAAACTGTTTTTT	CATSDGGQGIEKLFF
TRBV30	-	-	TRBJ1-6	TGTGCCTGGAGTCCAGGGGATTCACCCCTCCACTTT	CAWSPGDSPLHF
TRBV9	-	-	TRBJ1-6	TGTGCCAGCAGCGTAGGGCTCAGGTGGGTCAATTCACCCCTCCACTTT	CASSVGLRWVNSPLHF
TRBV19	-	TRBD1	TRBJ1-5	TGTGCCAGTAGGCCAAGAACCGGGACAGGGATTGTCGGTAGTCAGCCCCAGCATTTT	CASRPRTGTGIVGSQPQHF
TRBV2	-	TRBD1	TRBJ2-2	TGTGCCAGCATAGGGACAGAGAACACCGGGGAGCTGTTTTTT	CASIGTENTGELFF
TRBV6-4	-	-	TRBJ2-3	TGTGCCAGCAGTGACACTTTGTCTGATACGCAGTATTTT	CASSDTLSDTQYF